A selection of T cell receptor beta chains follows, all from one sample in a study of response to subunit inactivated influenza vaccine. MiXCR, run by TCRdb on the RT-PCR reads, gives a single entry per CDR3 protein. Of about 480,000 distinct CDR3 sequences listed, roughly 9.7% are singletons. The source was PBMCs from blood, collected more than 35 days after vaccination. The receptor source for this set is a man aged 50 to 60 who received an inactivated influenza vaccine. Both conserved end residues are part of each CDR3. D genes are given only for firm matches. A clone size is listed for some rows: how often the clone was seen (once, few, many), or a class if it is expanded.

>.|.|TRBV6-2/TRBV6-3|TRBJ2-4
CASSSWTGTKNIQYF
TGTGCCAGCAGTTCCTGGACGGGTACCAAAAACATTCAGTACTTC
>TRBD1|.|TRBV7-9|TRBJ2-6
CASSSGTGRTGANVLTF
TGTGCCAGCAGCTCCGGGACAGGGCGGACTGGGGCCAACGTCCTGACTTTC
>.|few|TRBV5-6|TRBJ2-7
CASSLELKYEQYF
TGTGCCAGCAGCTTGGAGCTAAAATACGAGCAGTACTTC
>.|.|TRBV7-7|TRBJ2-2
CASSPGTPRSNTGELFF
TGTGCTAGCAGCCCCGGGACACCGAGATCGAACACCGGGGAGCTGTTTTTT
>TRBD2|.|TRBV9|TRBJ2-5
CASSATSGRASETQYF
TGTGCCAGCAGCGCGACTAGCGGGAGGGCCTCAGAGACCCAGTACTTC
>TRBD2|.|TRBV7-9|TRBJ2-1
CASSLGLSEQFF
TGTGCCAGCAGCCTGGGACTATCTGAGCAGTTCTTC
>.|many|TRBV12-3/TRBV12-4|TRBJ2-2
CASTNIVGTGELFF
TGTGCCAGCACCAACATTGTCGGTACCGGGGAGCTGTTTTTT
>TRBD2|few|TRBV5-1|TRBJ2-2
CASALGLAGRNTGELFF
TGCGCCAGCGCCCTAGGCCTAGCGGGACGGAACACCGGGGAGCTGTTTTTT
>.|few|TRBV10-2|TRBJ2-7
CASSDIVGRLQYF
TGCGCCAGCAGTGATATTGTGGGACGCCTACAGTACTTC
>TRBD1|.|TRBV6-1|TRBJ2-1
CASRRDSLSNEQFF
TGTGCCAGCAGACGGGACAGTCTGTCCAATGAGCAGTTCTTC
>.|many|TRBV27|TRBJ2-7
CASSFRIQGGEQYF
TGTGCCAGCAGTTTTCGGATACAGGGCGGCGAGCAGTACTTC
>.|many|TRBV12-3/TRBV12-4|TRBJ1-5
CASSLLDKNQPQHF
TGTGCCAGCAGTTTGTTGGACAAAAATCAGCCCCAGCATTTT
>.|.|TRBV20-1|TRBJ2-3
CSVSWSTDTQYF
TGCAGTGTTAGTTGGAGCACAGATACGCAGTATTTT
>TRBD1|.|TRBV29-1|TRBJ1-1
CSVSTGTGGEAFF
TGCAGCGTCTCGACCGGGACAGGAGGCGAAGCTTTCTTT
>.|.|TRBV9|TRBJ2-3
CASSVFSGSTDTQYF
TGTGCCAGCAGCGTATTTTCAGGGAGCACAGATACGCAGTATTTT
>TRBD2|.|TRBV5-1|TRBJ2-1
CASSLRLAGGQNEQFF
TGCGCCAGCAGCCTTCGACTAGCGGGGGGGCAGAATGAGCAGTTCTTC
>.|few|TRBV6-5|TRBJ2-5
CASSYSGKWETQYF
TGTGCCAGCAGTTACTCGGGCAAATGGGAGACCCAGTACTTC
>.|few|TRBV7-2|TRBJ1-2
CASSPRTINYGYTF
TGTGCCAGCAGCCCTCGGACCATTAACTATGGCTACACCTTC
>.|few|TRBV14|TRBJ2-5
CASSQGATQETQYF
TGTGCCAGCAGCCAAGGGGCCACCCAAGAGACCCAGTACTTC
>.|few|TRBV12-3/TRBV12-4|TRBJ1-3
CASLLDTIYF
TGTGCCAGCTTGTTAGACACCATATATTTT
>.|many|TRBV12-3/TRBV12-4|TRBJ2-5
CASSIGASALIQETQYF
TGTGCCAGCAGTATTGGGGCAAGTGCCCTAATACAAGAGACCCAGTACTTC